This TCR beta chain was profiled in a study of T cells after yellow fever vaccination. Study outcomes and limitations: CD4 and CD8 compartments shared a small share of clonotypes, likely from convergent recombination. Booster samples showed a return of most primary-vaccination clones (roughly 96% CD4, 85% to 90% CD8). Researchers cautioned that FACS-sorted repertoires could harbor abundant clonotypes contaminating from the bulk population.

This clonotype was counted a single time. Its antigen remains unidentified. With 7 bases removed from V and 6 bases from J, the gap between germline ends came to 22 bases. The germline V gene encodes CDR1 SEHNR and CDR2 FQNEAQ (reference sequence). The CDR3 runs to 16 residues. TCRdb ran MiXCR on the 5' RACE reads and lists one entry per CDR3 protein. The sample carries nearly 300,000 distinct CDR3 sequences, around 10% recorded once. The clonotype originates from a man between 18 and 35 years old who received the YFV17D yellow fever vaccine. This sequence joins TRBV7-9 and TRBJ1-5; no reliable D call. The input for sequencing was CD4+ T cells sorted from PBMCs, taken 5 days after the yellow fever booster vaccination. In DNA, the CDR3 is TGTGCCAGCACCGATGATCTGAGCCAATACGGTCAGCCCCAGCATTTT. It specifies CASTDDLSQYGQPQHF.